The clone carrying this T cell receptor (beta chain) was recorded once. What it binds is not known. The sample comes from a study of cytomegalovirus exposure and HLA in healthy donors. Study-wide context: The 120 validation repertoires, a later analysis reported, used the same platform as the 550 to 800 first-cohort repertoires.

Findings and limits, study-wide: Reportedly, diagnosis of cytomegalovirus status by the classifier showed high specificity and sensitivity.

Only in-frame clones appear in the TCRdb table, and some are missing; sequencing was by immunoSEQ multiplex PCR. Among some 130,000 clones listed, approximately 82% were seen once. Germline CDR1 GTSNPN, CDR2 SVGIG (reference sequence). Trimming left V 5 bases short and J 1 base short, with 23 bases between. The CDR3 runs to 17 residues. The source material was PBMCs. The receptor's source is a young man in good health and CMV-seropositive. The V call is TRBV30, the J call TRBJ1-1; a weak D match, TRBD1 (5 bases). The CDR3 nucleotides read TGTGCCTGGCTTGGGGCAGCAATTATGACTAGGAACACTGAAGCTTTCTTT. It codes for CAWLGAAIMTRNTEAFF.